What follows describes a single T cell receptor beta chain. The ends were cut back, 2 bases at V and 10 bases at J, with 15 bases in the middle. The CDR3 length is 14 residues. CDR1 is MNHEY and CDR2 is SVGAGI in the germline V gene. These data are taken from a study of shared clonotypes between healthy human individuals. Study summary: CD4 naive and CD4 memory each took three plates per donor, while CD8 naive took two and CD8 memory one.

In the authors' workflow: For the immunoSEQ data, sequences were junction-only without quality scores, so filtering differed. Clones were read by immunoSEQ multiplex PCR, and TCRdb kept only the in-frame ones, dropping some. V, J and clone size are taken as reported in that table, and D and trimming were inferred from the DNA itself. The table includes more than 1.2 million clones, approximately 98.5% detected once. The genes are TRBV6-5 and TRBJ2-1, with unresolved D. The clonotype originates from a man aged 25 to 45 in good health. What was sequenced was naive CD4+ T cells sorted from blood. Subset noted: CD45RA+ positively selected. CDR3 bases: TGTGCCAGCAGTTACACTCAGGCCCCCCGGGAGCAGTTCTTC. Translation gives CASSYTQAPREQFF.